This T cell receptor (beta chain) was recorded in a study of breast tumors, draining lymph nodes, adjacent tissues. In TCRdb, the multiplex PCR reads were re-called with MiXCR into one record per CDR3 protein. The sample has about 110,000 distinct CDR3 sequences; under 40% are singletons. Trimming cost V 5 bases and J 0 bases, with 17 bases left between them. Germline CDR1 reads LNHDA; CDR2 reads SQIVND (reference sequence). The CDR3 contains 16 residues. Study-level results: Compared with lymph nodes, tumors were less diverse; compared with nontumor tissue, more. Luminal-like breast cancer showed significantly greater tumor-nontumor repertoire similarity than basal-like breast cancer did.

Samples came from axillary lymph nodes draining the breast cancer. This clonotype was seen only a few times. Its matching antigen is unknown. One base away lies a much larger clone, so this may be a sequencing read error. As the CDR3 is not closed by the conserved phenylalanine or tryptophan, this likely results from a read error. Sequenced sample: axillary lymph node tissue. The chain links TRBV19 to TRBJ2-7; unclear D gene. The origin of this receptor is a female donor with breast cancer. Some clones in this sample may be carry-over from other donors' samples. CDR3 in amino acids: CASSPTKLAPSYEQYS. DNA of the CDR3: TGTGCCAGTAGTCCTACAAAACTCGCCCCCTCCTACGAGCAGTACTCC.